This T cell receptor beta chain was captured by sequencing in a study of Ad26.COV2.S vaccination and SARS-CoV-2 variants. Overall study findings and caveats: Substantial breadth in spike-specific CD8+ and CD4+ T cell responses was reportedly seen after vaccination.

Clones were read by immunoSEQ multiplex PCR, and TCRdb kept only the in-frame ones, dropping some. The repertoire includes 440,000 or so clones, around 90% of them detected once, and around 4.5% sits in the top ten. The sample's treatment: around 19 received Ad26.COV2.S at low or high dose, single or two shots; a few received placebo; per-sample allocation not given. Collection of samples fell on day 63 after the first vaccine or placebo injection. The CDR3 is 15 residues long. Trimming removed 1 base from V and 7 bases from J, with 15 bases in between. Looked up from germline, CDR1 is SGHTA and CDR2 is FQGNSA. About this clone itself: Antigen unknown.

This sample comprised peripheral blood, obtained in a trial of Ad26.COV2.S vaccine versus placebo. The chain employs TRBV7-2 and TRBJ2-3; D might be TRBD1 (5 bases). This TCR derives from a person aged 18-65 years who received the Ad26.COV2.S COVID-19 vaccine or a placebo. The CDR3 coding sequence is TGTGCCAGCAGCTTAGAAAGGACAACTTCCAATACGCAGTATTTT. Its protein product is CASSLERTTSNTQYF.